This is a list of T cell receptor beta chains from one sample in a study of Ad26.COV2.S vaccination and SARS-CoV-2 variants. Produced via immunoSEQ multiplex PCR; TCRdb's table is partial and in-frame only. The sample records 300,000 to 450,000 clones, just over 90% being singletons. The sequencing here drew on peripheral blood, taken after recovery from COVID-19. The receptors derive from a human donor who had recovered from COVID-19. CDR3s include the opening cysteine and the closing phenylalanine or tryptophan. A D gene is named only where the DNA matches it firmly. Size tells how often a clone was seen (once, few, many) or the class of an expanded clone, and some rows leave it out.

clone size: -; V gene: TRBV19; D gene: -; J gene: TRBJ1-1; CDR3 protein: CASSIGRYEAFF; CDR3 DNA: TGTGCCAGTAGTATAGGGAGATATGAAGCTTTCTTT
clone size: few; V gene: TRBV7-7; D gene: -; J gene: TRBJ2-5; CDR3 protein: CASSLDPGAAQETQYF; CDR3 DNA: TGTGCTAGCAGCTTAGATCCGGGGGCGGCACAAGAGACCCAGTACTTC
clone size: -; V gene: TRBV7-8; D gene: -; J gene: TRBJ1-2; CDR3 protein: CASSSLRGESNYGYTF; CDR3 DNA: TGTGCCAGCAGCTCACTCCGGGGGGAAAGTAACTATGGCTACACCTTC
clone size: -; V gene: TRBV19; D gene: TRBD1; J gene: TRBJ1-1; CDR3 protein: CASSIQGQGNTEAFF; CDR3 DNA: TGTGCCAGTAGTATTCAAGGACAGGGGAACACTGAAGCTTTCTTT
clone size: -; V gene: TRBV12-5; D gene: -; J gene: TRBJ1-3; CDR3 protein: CASGVQGGFGNTIYF; CDR3 DNA: TGTGCTAGTGGTGTCCAAGGGGGATTTGGAAACACCATATATTTT
clone size: -; V gene: TRBV19; D gene: -; J gene: TRBJ2-7; CDR3 protein: CASSRLKDSVTYEQYF; CDR3 DNA: TGTGCCAGTAGCCGACTTAAGGACAGTGTAACCTACGAGCAGTACTTC
clone size: -; V gene: TRBV28; D gene: -; J gene: TRBJ1-2; CDR3 protein: CASSLSMGYGYTF; CDR3 DNA: TGTGCCAGCAGTTTATCGATGGGCTATGGCTACACCTTC
clone size: -; V gene: TRBV19; D gene: TRBD1; J gene: TRBJ1-2; CDR3 protein: CASRPGQAYGYTF; CDR3 DNA: TGTGCCAGTAGACCGGGACAGGCGTATGGCTACACCTTC
clone size: -; V gene: TRBV5-6; D gene: -; J gene: TRBJ2-1; CDR3 protein: CASSTDSYNEQFF; CDR3 DNA: TGTGCCAGCAGCACAGACTCCTACAATGAGCAGTTCTTC
clone size: -; V gene: TRBV7-9; D gene: TRBD1; J gene: TRBJ2-7; CDR3 protein: CASSPGQGVYEQYF; CDR3 DNA: TGTGCCAGCAGCCCGGGACAGGGGGTCTACGAGCAGTACTTC
clone size: -; V gene: TRBV5-3; D gene: TRBD2; J gene: TRBJ2-3; CDR3 protein: CARISSGTDTQYF; CDR3 DNA: TGTGCCAGGATCTCTAGCGGGACAGATACGCAGTATTTT
clone size: -; V gene: TRBV4-3; D gene: TRBD2; J gene: TRBJ2-1; CDR3 protein: CASSRQIAGGIRNEQFF; CDR3 DNA: TGCGCCAGCAGCCGCCAAATAGCGGGGGGAATTCGCAATGAGCAGTTCTTC
clone size: -; V gene: TRBV6-6; D gene: TRBD2; J gene: TRBJ2-4; CDR3 protein: CASSALGIGGKNIQYF; CDR3 DNA: TGTGCCAGCAGTGCCCTGGGGATCGGGGGGAAAAACATTCAGTACTTC
clone size: -; V gene: TRBV4-1; D gene: -; J gene: TRBJ2-7; CDR3 protein: CASSQGGDVTYEQYF; CDR3 DNA: TGCGCCAGCAGCCAAGGGGGCGACGTAACCTACGAGCAGTACTTC
clone size: -; V gene: TRBV5-4; D gene: -; J gene: TRBJ1-1; CDR3 protein: CASSRQRFMNTEAFF; CDR3 DNA: TGTGCCAGCAGCCGACAGAGGTTCATGAACACTGAAGCTTTCTTT
clone size: -; V gene: TRBV9; D gene: -; J gene: TRBJ1-2; CDR3 protein: CASSPTLRGDYGYTF; CDR3 DNA: TGTGCCAGCAGCCCAACCTTGAGGGGCGACTATGGCTACACCTTC
clone size: -; V gene: TRBV19; D gene: -; J gene: TRBJ1-1; CDR3 protein: CASSPRTHTEAFF; CDR3 DNA: TGTGCCAGTAGCCCCAGGACTCACACTGAAGCTTTCTTT
clone size: -; V gene: TRBV4-1; D gene: -; J gene: TRBJ2-1; CDR3 protein: CASSYLTRDNEQFF; CDR3 DNA: TGCGCCAGCAGCTACTTAACAAGGGACAATGAGCAGTTCTTC
clone size: -; V gene: TRBV7-8; D gene: TRBD1; J gene: TRBJ2-5; CDR3 protein: CASSKQRTGEETQYF; CDR3 DNA: TGTGCCAGCAGCAAACAACGGACAGGGGAAGAGACCCAGTACTTC
clone size: -; V gene: TRBV15; D gene: TRBD1; J gene: TRBJ2-5; CDR3 protein: CATSLDRAGETQYF; CDR3 DNA: TGTGCCACCAGCCTCGACAGGGCGGGAGAGACCCAGTACTTC
clone size: -; V gene: TRBV7-9; D gene: -; J gene: TRBJ2-7; CDR3 protein: CASSPRTPAANYEQYF; CDR3 DNA: TGTGCCAGCAGCCCAAGAACCCCTGCCGCTAACTACGAGCAGTACTTC
clone size: -; V gene: TRBV29-1; D gene: TRBD1; J gene: TRBJ1-1; CDR3 protein: CSVDETGGMNTEAFF; CDR3 DNA: TGCAGCGTTGACGAGACAGGGGGGATGAACACTGAAGCTTTCTTT
clone size: -; V gene: TRBV7-2; D gene: -; J gene: TRBJ2-7; CDR3 protein: CASSYSSYEQYF; CDR3 DNA: TGTGCCAGCAGCTATTCCTCCTACGAGCAGTACTTC
clone size: -; V gene: TRBV7-9; D gene: -; J gene: TRBJ1-2; CDR3 protein: CASSLEWGVPANYGYTF; CDR3 DNA: TGTGCCAGCAGCTTGGAATGGGGGGTCCCCGCAAACTATGGCTACACCTTC
clone size: few; V gene: TRBV19; D gene: -; J gene: TRBJ2-7; CDR3 protein: CASTQGHPYEQYF; CDR3 DNA: TGTGCCAGTACCCAGGGACATCCCTACGAGCAGTACTTC
clone size: -; V gene: TRBV5-1; D gene: -; J gene: TRBJ1-5; CDR3 protein: CAIENDGRYQPQHF; CDR3 DNA: TGCGCCATCGAGAATGACGGGCGATATCAGCCCCAGCATTTT
clone size: -; V gene: TRBV27; D gene: -; J gene: TRBJ1-4; CDR3 protein: CASSLVRGEKLFF; CDR3 DNA: TGTGCCAGCAGTTTAGTGAGGGGAGAAAAACTGTTTTTT
clone size: -; V gene: TRBV5-1; D gene: -; J gene: TRBJ2-5; CDR3 protein: CASSFRGGEETQYF; CDR3 DNA: TGCGCCAGCAGCTTTAGGGGCGGGGAAGAGACCCAGTACTTC
clone size: -; V gene: TRBV11-2; D gene: -; J gene: TRBJ1-1; CDR3 protein: CASSPQGGEAFF; CDR3 DNA: TGTGCCAGCAGCCCACAGGGCGGTGAAGCTTTCTTT
clone size: -; V gene: TRBV12-5; D gene: -; J gene: TRBJ1-6; CDR3 protein: CASGLSGVSYNSPLHF; CDR3 DNA: TGTGCTAGTGGTCTTTCAGGCGTCTCCTATAATTCACCCCTCCACTTT
clone size: -; V gene: TRBV11-3; D gene: -; J gene: TRBJ2-2; CDR3 protein: CASSFRSTNTGELFF; CDR3 DNA: TGTGCCAGCAGCTTTCGGTCGACGAACACCGGGGAGCTGTTTTTT
clone size: -; V gene: TRBV19; D gene: -; J gene: TRBJ1-6; CDR3 protein: CASSMEGSNSPLHF; CDR3 DNA: TGTGCCAGTAGTATGGAGGGCAGTAATTCACCCCTCCACTTT
clone size: -; V gene: TRBV9; D gene: -; J gene: TRBJ2-2; CDR3 protein: CASSGTVLANTGELFF; CDR3 DNA: TGTGCCAGCAGCGGAACAGTACTCGCGAACACCGGGGAGCTGTTTTTT
clone size: -; V gene: TRBV19; D gene: -; J gene: TRBJ2-2; CDR3 protein: CASSIGGSAFANTGELFF; CDR3 DNA: TGTGCCAGTAGTATAGGCGGTTCAGCCTTCGCGAACACCGGGGAGCTGTTTTTT
clone size: once; V gene: TRBV7-9; D gene: -; J gene: TRBJ2-7; CDR3 protein: CASSLASLWPYEQYF; CDR3 DNA: TGTGCCAGCAGCTTAGCCTCATTGTGGCCCTACGAGCAGTACTTC
clone size: -; V gene: TRBV6-6; D gene: -; J gene: TRBJ1-1; CDR3 protein: CASYWTENTEAFF; CDR3 DNA: TGTGCCAGCTACTGGACAGAGAACACTGAAGCTTTCTTT
clone size: -; V gene: TRBV21-1; D gene: -; J gene: TRBJ1-1; CDR3 protein: CARLGANTEAFF; CDR3 DNA: TGTGCCAGACTCGGGGCAAACACTGAAGCTTTCTTT
clone size: -; V gene: TRBV9; D gene: TRBD1; J gene: TRBJ1-1; CDR3 protein: CASSVGTGRPEAFF; CDR3 DNA: TGTGCCAGCAGCGTAGGGACAGGGAGACCTGAAGCTTTCTTT
clone size: -; V gene: TRBV19; D gene: -; J gene: TRBJ2-5; CDR3 protein: CASSLPGGETQYF; CDR3 DNA: TGTGCCAGTAGTCTACCGGGTGGGGAGACCCAGTACTTC
clone size: once; V gene: TRBV3-1/TRBV3-2; D gene: -; J gene: TRBJ2-5; CDR3 protein: CASSQDQGFPRSYF; CDR3 DNA: TGTGCCAGCAGCCAAGATCAGGGTTTCCCCCGCTCTTACTTC
clone size: -; V gene: TRBV5-6; D gene: -; J gene: TRBJ1-3; CDR3 protein: CASSLPPGNTIYF; CDR3 DNA: TGTGCCAGCAGCTTGCCACCTGGAAACACCATATATTTT
clone size: -; V gene: TRBV15; D gene: -; J gene: TRBJ2-7; CDR3 protein: CATSRGEVYEQYF; CDR3 DNA: TGTGCCACCAGCAGGGGTGAGGTCTACGAGCAGTACTTC
clone size: -; V gene: TRBV6-1; D gene: TRBD2; J gene: TRBJ2-1; CDR3 protein: CASSEFSGGVYNEQFF; CDR3 DNA: TGTGCCAGCAGTGAGTTCAGCGGGGGGGTATACAATGAGCAGTTCTTC
clone size: once; V gene: TRBV27; D gene: TRBD1; J gene: TRBJ1-5; CDR3 protein: CASSSSDRGNQPQHF; CDR3 DNA: TGTGCCAGCAGTTCCTCGGACAGGGGCAATCAGCCCCAGCATTTT
clone size: -; V gene: TRBV18; D gene: TRBD1; J gene: TRBJ2-7; CDR3 protein: CASSPLHVQGNRYEQYF; CDR3 DNA: TGTGCCAGCTCACCACTTCATGTACAGGGGAACCGATACGAGCAGTACTTC
clone size: -; V gene: TRBV11-2; D gene: -; J gene: TRBJ1-3; CDR3 protein: CASSLSQSYSGNTIYF; CDR3 DNA: TGTGCCAGCAGCTTATCGCAGTCCTACTCTGGAAACACCATATATTTT
clone size: -; V gene: TRBV29-1; D gene: -; J gene: TRBJ1-1; CDR3 protein: CSVRGGGYTEAFF; CDR3 DNA: TGCAGCGTTCGAGGGGGAGGGTACACTGAAGCTTTCTTT
clone size: -; V gene: TRBV7-9; D gene: -; J gene: TRBJ1-1; CDR3 protein: CASSPQGGVTEAFF; CDR3 DNA: TGTGCCAGCAGCCCGCAGGGAGGGGTCACTGAAGCTTTCTTT
clone size: -; V gene: TRBV4-1; D gene: -; J gene: TRBJ2-3; CDR3 protein: CASSQSGTLEFTDTQYF; CDR3 DNA: TGCGCCAGCAGCCAAAGCGGGACATTAGAATTCACAGATACGCAGTATTTT
clone size: -; V gene: TRBV9; D gene: -; J gene: TRBJ2-7; CDR3 protein: CASSVGGGGEQYF; CDR3 DNA: TGTGCCAGCAGCGTAGGTGGGGGCGGTGAGCAGTACTTC
clone size: -; V gene: TRBV5-1; D gene: TRBD1; J gene: TRBJ1-1; CDR3 protein: CASSFGQGGNTEAFF; CDR3 DNA: TGCGCCAGCAGCTTCGGACAGGGAGGGAACACTGAAGCTTTCTTT
clone size: -; V gene: TRBV5-1; D gene: -; J gene: TRBJ1-2; CDR3 protein: CASSSMTANYGYTF; CDR3 DNA: TGCGCCAGCAGCTCTATGACAGCTAACTATGGCTACACCTTC
clone size: -; V gene: TRBV10-1; D gene: -; J gene: TRBJ2-7; CDR3 protein: CASRGVGEVSYEQYF; CDR3 DNA: TGCGCCAGCAGAGGGGTTGGGGAGGTCTCCTACGAGCAGTACTTC